This T cell receptor (beta chain) was recorded in a study of early T cells in non-severe SARS-CoV-2 infection (dated by TCRdb to the early 2020s). For the study in its entirety: Bulk RNA from unsorted whole blood was used for TCR sequencing, so alpha and beta chains could not be paired. Here is what the overall study found, with its caveats: VDJdb matching was skewed toward anti-spike CD8 responses and likely underestimated virus-specific expansions, missing private and CD4 specificities.

This was a case-control study nested in a cohort of healthcare workers in London, UK, who had nasopharyngeal swab PCR tests and blood samples taken every week. Healthcare workers were enrolled in the week of the UK lockdown, from 23 to 31 March 2020, and were followed every week for up to roughly 16 weeks. Including the terminal cysteine and phenylalanine, the CDR3 comprises 15 residues. The entry retains the CDR3 DNA only, 45 bases that are in frame from base 1. Per the germline V gene, KGHDR is the CDR1 and SFDVKD is the CDR2. Trimming removed 6 bases from V and 0 bases from J, leaving 11 bases between the germline ends. This clonotype was observed many times. The antigen it binds to is not known. There are no base qualities to consult, and no much larger clone falls within one base. To prepare the library, 5' RACE was applied. TCRdb lists the instrument as NextSeq 500. To correct for sequencing error and PCR bias, the TCR library protocol tagged individual cDNA molecules with unique molecular identifiers. TCR alpha and beta chains were both sequenced, and the abundances of alpha and beta sequences in each sample were closely correlated with each other. The original pipeline was this. Decombinator V4 was used to perform V gene, J gene and CDR3 annotation of TCR sequences. TCRs were defined as expanded if a significant change between any two time points was detected under a Poisson model with p below 0.0001. TCR abundances were normalised to the total number of TCRs sequenced per sample and were expressed as counts per million. TRAV1-2 paired with TRAJ12, TRAJ20 or TRAJ33 defined MAIT TCRs, while TRAV10 paired with TRAJ18 defined iNKT TCRs. VDJdb, accessed on 1 November 2021, was searched for TCRs annotated for CMV, EBV and SARS-CoV-2, and TCRs annotated for more than one antigen were excluded. TCRdb ran its own pipeline on the public reads, namely fastp trimming at Q25 and MiXCR clone calling, and kept in-frame beta chains. CDR3 protein duplicates are merged, each entry listing the most common genes and DNA. What appears here as the V and J calls and clone size reflects TCRdb's work, not the paper's. Present in this sample are over 15,000 distinct CDR3 sequences, 5% to 6% of which were seen just once. Approximately 7% of the sample is held by the ten biggest clonotypes.

The chain employs TRBV24-1 and TRBJ2-1; the D gene lacks a confident call. The specimen comprised whole blood, sampled at baseline. This sequence originates from an adult who was a healthcare worker with PCR-confirmed SARS-CoV-2 infection or an uninfected control (not recorded which). The CDR3 sequence is CATSPTSSSYNEQFF. The nucleotides read TGTGCCACCAGTCCGACTTCGAGCTCCTACAATGAGCAGTTCTTC.